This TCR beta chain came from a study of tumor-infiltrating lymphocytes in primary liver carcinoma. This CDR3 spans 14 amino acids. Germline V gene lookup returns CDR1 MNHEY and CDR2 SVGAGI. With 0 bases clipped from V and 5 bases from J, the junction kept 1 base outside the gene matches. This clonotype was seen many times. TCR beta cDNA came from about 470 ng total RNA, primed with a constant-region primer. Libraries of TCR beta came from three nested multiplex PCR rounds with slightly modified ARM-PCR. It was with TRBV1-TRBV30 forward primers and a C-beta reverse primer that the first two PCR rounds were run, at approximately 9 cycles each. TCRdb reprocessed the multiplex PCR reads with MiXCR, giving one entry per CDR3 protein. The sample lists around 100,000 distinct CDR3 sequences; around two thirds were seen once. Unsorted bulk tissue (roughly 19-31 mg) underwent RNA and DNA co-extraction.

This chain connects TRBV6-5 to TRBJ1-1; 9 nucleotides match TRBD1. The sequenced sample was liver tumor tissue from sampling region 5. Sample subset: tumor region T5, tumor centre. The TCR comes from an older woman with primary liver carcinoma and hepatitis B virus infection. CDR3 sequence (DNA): TGTGCCAGCAGTTACTCGGACAGGGGTACTGAAGCTTTCTTT. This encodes CASSYSDRGTEAFF.